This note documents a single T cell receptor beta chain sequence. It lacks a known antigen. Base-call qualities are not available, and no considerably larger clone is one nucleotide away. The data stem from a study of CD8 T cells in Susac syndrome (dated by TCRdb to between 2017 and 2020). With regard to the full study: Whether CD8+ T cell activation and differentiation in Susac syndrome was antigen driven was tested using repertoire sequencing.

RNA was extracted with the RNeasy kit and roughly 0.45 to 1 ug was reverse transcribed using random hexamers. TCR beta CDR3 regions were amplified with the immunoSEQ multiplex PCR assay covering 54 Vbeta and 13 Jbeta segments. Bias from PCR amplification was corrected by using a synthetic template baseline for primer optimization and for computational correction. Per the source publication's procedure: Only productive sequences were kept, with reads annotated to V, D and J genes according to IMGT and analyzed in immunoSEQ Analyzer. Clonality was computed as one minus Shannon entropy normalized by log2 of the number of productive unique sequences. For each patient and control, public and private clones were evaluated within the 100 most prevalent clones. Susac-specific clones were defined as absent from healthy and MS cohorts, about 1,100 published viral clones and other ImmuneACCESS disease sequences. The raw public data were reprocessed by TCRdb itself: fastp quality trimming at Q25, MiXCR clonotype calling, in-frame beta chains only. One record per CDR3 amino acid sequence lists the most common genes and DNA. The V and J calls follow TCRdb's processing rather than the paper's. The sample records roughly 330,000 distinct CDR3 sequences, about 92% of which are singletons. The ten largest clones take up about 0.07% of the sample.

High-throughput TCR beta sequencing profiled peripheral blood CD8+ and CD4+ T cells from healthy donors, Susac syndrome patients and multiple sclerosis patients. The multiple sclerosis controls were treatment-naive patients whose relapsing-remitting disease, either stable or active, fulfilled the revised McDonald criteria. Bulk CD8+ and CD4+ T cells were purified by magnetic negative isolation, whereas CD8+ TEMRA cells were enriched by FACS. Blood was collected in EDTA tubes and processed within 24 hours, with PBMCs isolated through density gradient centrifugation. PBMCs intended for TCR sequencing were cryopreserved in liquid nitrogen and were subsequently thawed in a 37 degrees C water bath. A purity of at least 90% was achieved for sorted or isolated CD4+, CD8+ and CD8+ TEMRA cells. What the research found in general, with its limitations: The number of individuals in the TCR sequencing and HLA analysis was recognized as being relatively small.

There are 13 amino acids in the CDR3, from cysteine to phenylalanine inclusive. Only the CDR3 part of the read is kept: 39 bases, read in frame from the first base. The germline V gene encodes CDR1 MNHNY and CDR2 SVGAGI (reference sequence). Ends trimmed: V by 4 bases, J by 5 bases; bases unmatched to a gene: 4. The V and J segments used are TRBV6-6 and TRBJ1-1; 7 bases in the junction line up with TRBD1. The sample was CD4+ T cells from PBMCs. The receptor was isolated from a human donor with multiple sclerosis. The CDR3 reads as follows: CASSWDSRTEAFF. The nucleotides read TGTGCCAGCAGTTGGGACAGCCGAACTGAAGCTTTCTTT.